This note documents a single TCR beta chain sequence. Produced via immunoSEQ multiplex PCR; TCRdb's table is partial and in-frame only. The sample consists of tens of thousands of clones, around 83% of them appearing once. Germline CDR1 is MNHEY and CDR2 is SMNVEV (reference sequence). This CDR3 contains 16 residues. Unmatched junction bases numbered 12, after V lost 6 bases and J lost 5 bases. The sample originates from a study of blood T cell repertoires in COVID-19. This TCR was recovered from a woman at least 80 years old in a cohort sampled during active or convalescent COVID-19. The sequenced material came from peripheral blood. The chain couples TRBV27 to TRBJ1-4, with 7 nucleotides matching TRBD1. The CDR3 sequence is CASRYGQAHPNEKLFF. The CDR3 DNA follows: TGTGCCAGCAGATACGGACAGGCTCACCCGAATGAAAAACTGTTTTTT.